This TCR beta chain was captured in a study of T cells in narcolepsy. Study-wide context: Patients with NT1 or NT2 and healthy control donors were enrolled. Regarding the study as a whole: Healthy controls reportedly lacked the autoreactive clonotypes serially found in patients' blood. Some memory CD4+ repertoires had no autoreactive clone sequences. HCRT-specific and TRIB2-specific autoreactive clonotypes appeared among same-patient CSF and blood CD4+ clonotypes.

Of note for this clone: Its specificity is not known.

Repertoires were generated with immunoSEQ multiplex PCR, while TCRdb's copy carries only in-frame clones and drops some. In the table there are about 35,000 clones, approximately 80% of which are singletons. V dropped 3 bases and J dropped 4 bases, with 13 bases sitting between them. CDR3 length: 14 residues. Germline CDR1 reads KGHSH; CDR2 reads LQKENI. Sequencing input: memory (CD45RA-) CD4+ T cells from blood. This receptor was identified in a human donor in good health. The chain couples TRBV18 to TRBJ2-7; possible D gene TRBD2, 6 bases. CDR3 coding DNA: TGTGCCAGCTCACCCCTCGGGGGTGTGTACGAGCAGTACTTC. Translating it yields CASSPLGGVYEQYF.